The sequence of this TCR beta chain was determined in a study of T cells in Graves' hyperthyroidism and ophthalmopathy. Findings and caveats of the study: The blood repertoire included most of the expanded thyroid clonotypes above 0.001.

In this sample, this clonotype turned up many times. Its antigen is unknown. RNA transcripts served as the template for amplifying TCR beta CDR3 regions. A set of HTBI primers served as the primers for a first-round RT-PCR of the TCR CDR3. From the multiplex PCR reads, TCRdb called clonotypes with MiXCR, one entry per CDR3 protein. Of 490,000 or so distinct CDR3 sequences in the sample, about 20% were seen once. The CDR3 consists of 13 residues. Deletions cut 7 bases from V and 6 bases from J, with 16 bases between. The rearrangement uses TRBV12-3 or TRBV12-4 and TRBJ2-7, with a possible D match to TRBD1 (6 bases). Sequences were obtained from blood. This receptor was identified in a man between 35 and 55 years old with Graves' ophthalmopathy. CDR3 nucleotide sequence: TGTGCCAGCACCCATAAGACAGGTTTCGAGCAGTACTTC. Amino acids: CASTHKTGFEQYF.